The T cell receptor beta chain described here comes from a study of blood T cell repertoires in COVID-19. In terms of age and location, participants ranged from roughly 18 to 95 years and lived in about 25 US areas. Participant-given clinical history determined each cohort assignment. In Cohort 3, a recovered donor had either two negative PCRs, clearance, or symptom resolution. The repertoire was sequenced with immunoSEQ multiplex PCR; TCRdb's copy has only in-frame clones and lacks some. The table includes 250,000 to 350,000 clones, about 92% detected once. CDR3 size: 14 residues. V lost 6 bases, J lost 1 base, and 12 bases lay in between. From germline, CDR1 is SNHLY and CDR2 FYNNEI.

This chain links TRBV2 with TRBJ1-1; no firm D call. The sequence derives from a woman aged 25 to 45 who had recovered from COVID-19. Sequenced: PBMCs or T cells enriched from blood (not recorded which). CDR3 nucleotides: TGTGCCAGCAGCCCAAACCTATCGAACACTGAAGCTTTCTTT. It translates to CASSPNLSNTEAFF.